Listed here are 32 T cell receptor beta chains from one sample, sequenced in a study of cytomegalovirus exposure and HLA in healthy donors. PCR was performed using 60 Vbeta and 13 Jbeta primers. Measured with immunoSEQ multiplex PCR; TCRdb has only the in-frame clones, and not every one. The table lists roughly 200,000 clones, less than 90% of them singletons. Specimen: PBMCs. These receptor sequences come from a woman aged 25-40 years in good health and CMV-seronegative.

The CDR3 sequence: CAWSPGHYTDTQYF. The CDR3 region has the DNA TGTGCCTGGAGCCCGGGACACTACACAGATACGCAGTATTTT. The chain joins TRBV30 to TRBJ2-3; D possibly corresponds to TRBD1 (6 bases). The CDR3 covers 14 residues. Germline CDR1 is GTSNPN and CDR2 is SVGIG (reference sequence). V was pared by 3 bases and J by 2 bases, with 12 bases between.

CDR3 residues: CASSLLTGGASKTQYF. CDR3 DNA sequence: TGTGCCAGCAGCCTACTTACAGGGGGCGCATCAAAGACCCAGTACTTC. The chain combines TRBV5-6 with TRBJ2-5; TRBD1 agrees at 9 bases. This CDR3 contains 16 residues. The germline V gene encodes CDR1 SGHDT and CDR2 YYEEEE. The V and J ends lost 4 bases and 6 bases, in that order; junction bases with no gene match: 13.

The chain is built from TRBV7-9 and TRBJ1-2; 8 bases match TRBD1. J lost 4 bases, V lost 4 bases, and 14 bases had no gene match. The CDR3 sequence is 17 residues long. Germline V lookup: CDR1 SEHNR, CDR2 FQNEAQ (reference sequence). This CDR3 reads CASSSQDRGAVIYGYTF. In DNA, the CDR3 is TGTGCCAGCAGCTCCCAAGACAGGGGTGCAGTTATCTATGGCTACACCTTC.

This rearrangement joins TRBV5-4 to TRBJ2-7, with 7 nucleotides matching TRBD1. Trimming took 2 bases from V and 4 from J; bases not matched to a gene: 0. The CDR3 loop spans 12 amino acids. Germline loops: CDR1 SGHNT, CDR2 YYREEE (reference sequence). The CDR3 reads CASSLQGYEQYF. The CDR3 nucleotides read TGTGCCAGCAGCTTACAGGGGTACGAGCAGTACTTC.

The CDR3 reads CAWRAGALNEQFF. The CDR3 nucleotides are TGTGCCTGGAGAGCGGGGGCCCTGAATGAGCAGTTCTTC. This sequence joins TRBV30 and TRBJ2-1; 8 positions agree with TRBD2. Germline assignment: CDR1 GTSNPN and CDR2 SVGIG (reference sequence). V gave up 3 bases and J gave up 7 bases; unmatched junction bases: 5. This CDR3 has 13 amino acids.

The CDR3 reads CASSFSGELNEQFF. CDR3 DNA sequence: TGTGCCAGCAGCTTTTCGGGGGAGCTTAATGAGCAGTTCTTC. The chain joins TRBV5-4 to TRBJ2-1; D possibly corresponds to TRBD2 (6 bases). There are 14 residues in the CDR3. In germline, CDR1 is SGHNT, CDR2 YYREEE (reference sequence). V dropped 2 bases and J dropped 7 bases, with 13 bases sitting between them.

On this clone: Distinct nucleotide sequences in the sample also encode this CDR3. The chain recombines TRBV4-1 with TRBJ1-2; D gene uncertain. CDR3 length: 15 amino acids. Germline V gene data show CDR1 as MGHRA and CDR2 as YSYEKL. With 1 base removed from V and 4 bases from J, the gap between germline ends came to 13 bases. CDR3 sequence: CASSQVGRPFYGYTF. CDR3 nucleotide sequence: TGCGCCAGCAGCCAAGTCGGCAGGCCCTTCTATGGCTACACCTTC.

The chain links TRBV28 to TRBJ2-1; perhaps TRBD1 as D (5 bases). The CDR3 length is 14 residues. Trimming took off 6 bases at V and 5 bases at J, with 14 bases between the two ends. CDR1 MDHEN and CDR2 SYDVKM come from the germline V gene. The CDR3 DNA sequence: TGTGCCAGCAGAAAGGGGTGGGGTAACAATGAGCAGTTCTTC. It specifies CASRKGWGNNEQFF.

This clone was counted once. The chain is built from TRBV2 and TRBJ1-3; 7 bases line up with TRBD1. Germline V gene data show CDR1 as SNHLY and CDR2 as FYNNEI. Losses at the gene ends were 7 bases for V and 2 bases for J; bases not matched to a gene: 11. CDR3 length equals 16 residues. CDR3: CASKTGTAFTGNTIYF. CDR3 nucleotide sequence: TGTGCCAGCAAGACCGGGACAGCTTTTACTGGAAACACCATATATTTT.

The chain links TRBV21-1 to TRBJ2-6; the listed D gene, TRBD2, was not tested against the DNA. TRBV21-1 is deemed a pseudogene. The CDR3 has 20 residues. CDR3 sequence reads: CASSKGGRRPTYSGANVLTF. Written as DNA, the CDR3 is TGTGCCAGCAGCAAAGGGGGGAGGAGACCTACTTATTCTGGGGCCAACGTCCTGACTTTC.

V and J are TRBV5-4 and TRBJ2-7; 9 bases are shared with TRBD1. The germline V gene encodes CDR1 SGHNT and CDR2 YYREEE (reference sequence). This CDR3 contains 15 residues. The V and J ends lost 4 bases and 1 base, in that order; junction bases with no gene match: 6. The CDR3 DNA reads as TGTGCCAGCAGCAATCGGGACAGGGTTTCCTACGAGCAGTACTTC. This translates into CASSNRDRVSYEQYF. Looking up the rest from reference TRBV5-4 and TRBJ2-7 gives the full variable domain: ETGVTQSPTHLIKTRGQQVTLRCSSQSGHNTVSWYQQALGQGPQFIFQYYREEENGRGNFPPRFSGLQFPNYSSELNVNALELDDSALYLCASSNRDRVSYEQYFGPGTRLTVT.

The chain employs TRBV7-9 and TRBJ1-5; 8 bases are shared with TRBD1. Germline CDR1 is SEHNR and CDR2 is FQNEAQ (reference sequence). V gave up 5 bases and J gave up 3 bases; unmatched junction bases: 6. The CDR3 extends over 15 amino acids. The CDR3 loop is CASSLRQGLNQPQHF. As DNA, the CDR3 is TGTGCCAGCAGCCTAAGACAGGGGCTCAATCAGCCCCAGCATTTT.

The rearrangement uses TRBV7-8 and TRBJ1-1; D unresolved. There are 13 residues in the CDR3. The V gene lost 3 bases and the J gene lost 1 base, with 6 bases spanning the gap. Germline CDR1 is SGHVS and CDR2 is FQNEAQ. The CDR3 protein is CASSFAENTEAFF. The CDR3 region has the DNA TGTGCCAGCAGCTTCGCGGAGAACACTGAAGCTTTCTTT.

The genes are TRBV7-3 and TRBJ2-3; 11 nucleotides match TRBD2. Looked up from germline, CDR1 is SGHTA and CDR2 is FQGTGA. V gave up 4 bases and J gave up 0 bases; unmatched junction bases: 3. The CDR3 consists of 16 residues. The DNA of the CDR3 is TGTGCCAGCAGCTCAGGGACTAGCGGAAGCACAGATACGCAGTATTTT. Encoded protein: CASSSGTSGSTDTQYF.

The chain recombines TRBV30 with TRBJ2-3; D is uncertain. There are 14 residues in the CDR3. V was trimmed by 5 bases and J by 1 base, leaving 13 bases between them. CDR1 is GTSNPN, CDR2 SVGIG, per germline (reference sequence). The DNA for the CDR3 is TGTGCCTGGGGCACCCAAGGAGGCACAGATACGCAGTATTTT. As protein: CAWGTQGGTDTQYF.

This clone was picked up a small number of times. The rearrangement links TRBV27 to TRBJ1-5; possible D gene TRBD1, 6 bases. This CDR3 contains 14 residues. V was pared by 3 bases and J by 4 bases, with 10 bases between. Germline values: CDR1 MNHEY, CDR2 SMNVEV (reference sequence). CDR3 loop: CASSFGRGNQPQHF. The CDR3 coding sequence is TGTGCCAGCAGTTTCGGGAGGGGGAATCAGCCCCAGCATTTT.

The chain employs TRBV6-1 and TRBJ1-5; no clear D gene. This CDR3 is built from 13 residues. V was trimmed by 6 bases and J by 0 bases, leaving 6 bases between them. Germline V gives CDR1 MNHNS, CDR2 SASEGT. In DNA form, the CDR3 reads TGTGCCAGCAGGTCAGATAGCAATCAGCCCCAGCATTTT. This sequence encodes CASRSDSNQPQHF.

CDR3 loop: CAWSRTPDEQYF. CDR3 DNA sequence: TGTGCCTGGAGTCGGACACCCGACGAGCAGTACTTC. The chain carries TRBV30 and TRBJ2-7, with a tentative D call TRBD1 (5 bases). The CDR3 totals 12 residues. V lost 2 bases and J lost 5, with 10 bases in between. The germline V gene has CDR1 GTSNPN and CDR2 SVGIG (reference sequence).

The V gene is TRBV7-3, the J gene TRBJ2-3; 7 bases match TRBD2. V dropped 2 bases and J dropped 7; count of bases not matched to a gene: 6. The CDR3 contains 14 residues. Germline V gene sequence: CDR1 SGHTA, CDR2 FQGTGA. The CDR3 sequence: CASSLLAGGHTQYF. As DNA, the CDR3 is TGTGCCAGCAGCTTATTAGCGGGCGGGCATACGCAGTATTTT. Complete variable domain (other parts from reference TRBV7-3 and TRBJ2-3): GAGVSQTPSNKVTEKGKYVELRCDPISGHTALYWYRQSLGQGPEFLIYFQGTGAADDSGLPNDRFFAVRPEGSVSTLKIQRTERGDSAVYLCASSLLAGGHTQYFGPGTRLTVL.

V gene TRBV5-6 combines with J gene TRBJ2-2, with a possible D match to TRBD1 (5 bases). Germline CDR1 SGHDT, CDR2 YYEEEE. This CDR3 is built from 14 residues. Between the trimmed V and J ends, which lost 1 base and 5 bases, there was a span of 9 bases. CDR3 coding DNA: TGTGCCAGCAGCTTGCGGGCAGGGACCGGGGAGCTGTTTTTT. It yields the protein CASSLRAGTGELFF.

The chain carries TRBV5-1 and TRBJ1-2; TRBD1 might be the D (5 bases). Germline CDR1 SGHRS, CDR2 YFSETQ. V lost 0 bases to trimming and J lost 6 bases, with 15 bases between them. There are 15 residues in the CDR3. CDR3 region: CASSLADSTLDGYTF. For the CDR3, the DNA is TGCGCCAGCAGCTTGGCCGACAGCACCCTTGATGGCTACACCTTC.

The chain uses TRBV2 and TRBJ2-1; TRBD2 matches at 8 bases. The CDR3 length is 15 residues. Germline CDR1 is SNHLY and CDR2 is FYNNEI. The V and J ends lost 6 bases and 2 bases, in that order; junction bases with no gene match: 6. CDR3 coding DNA: TGTGCCAGCAGAATAGCGGGAAATGCCTACAATGAGCAGTTCTTC. The encoded protein is CASRIAGNAYNEQFF.

The rearrangement links TRBV11-2 to TRBJ2-7, with D possibly being TRBD2 (7 bases). The CDR3 totals 12 residues. CDR1 SGHAT and CDR2 FQNNGV come from the germline V gene. Between the trimmed V and J ends, which lost 6 bases and 10 bases, there was a span of 16 bases. The DNA of the CDR3 is TGTGCCAGCAGTATCTGGGGGGGGCCCCAGTACTTC. Translating it yields CASSIWGGPQYF.

This sequence joins TRBV5-4 and TRBJ2-5; 12 bases fit TRBD2. Per the germline V gene, CDR1 is SGHNT and CDR2 is YYREEE (reference sequence). V dropped 3 bases and J dropped 5; count of bases not matched to a gene: 2. The CDR3 has 14 residues. CDR3 sequence reads: CASSSGLAGETQYF. The CDR3 DNA reads TGTGCCAGCAGCTCCGGACTAGCGGGGGAGACCCAGTACTTC.

This clone showed up just once. This chain connects TRBV2 to TRBJ2-7; possibly TRBD1 for D (6 bases). V was trimmed by 7 bases and J by 6 bases, leaving 13 bases between them. CDR1 and CDR2 from the germline V gene are SNHLY and FYNNEI. CDR3 length: 12 residues. The CDR3 loop is CASKGDGREQYF. CDR3 coding DNA: TGTGCCAGCAAGGGGGATGGTCGCGAGCAGTACTTC.

This chain joins TRBV27 and TRBJ2-1; TRBD2 matches 12 bases. This CDR3 is 18 amino acids long. V shed 5 bases and J 5 bases; nucleotides not matched to a gene: 13. CDR1 and CDR2 from the germline V gene are MNHEY and SMNVEV (reference sequence). The CDR3 nucleotides read TGTGCCAGCAGTCCAAGACTAGCGGGAGCCCCTAAGGACAATGAGCAGTTCTTC. Amino acid sequence: CASSPRLAGAPKDNEQFF.

The chain employs TRBV5-1 and TRBJ2-1, with TRBD2 as a possible D gene (5 bases). V dropped 0 bases and J dropped 3 bases, with 13 bases sitting between them. The CDR3 loop spans 16 amino acids. Per the germline V gene, CDR1 is SGHRS and CDR2 is YFSETQ. CDR3 loop: CASSLGLAVNYNEQFF. CDR3 DNA sequence: TGCGCCAGCAGCTTGGGGCTAGCAGTAAACTACAATGAGCAGTTCTTC.

The rearrangement uses TRBV7-2 and TRBJ1-2; D not resolved. Deletions cut 3 bases from V and 6 bases from J, with 11 bases between. In germline, CDR1 is SGHTA, CDR2 FQGNSA. The CDR3 is made up of 13 amino acids. The CDR3 DNA reads as TGTGCCAGCAGCTTTCAATTCGGAGATGGCTACACCTTC. Its protein is CASSFQFGDGYTF.

The chain recombines TRBV10-3 with TRBJ1-6, with 7 bases lining up with TRBD1. Germline lookup yields CDR1 ENHRY and CDR2 SYGVKD. V was pared by 6 bases and J by 5 bases, with 4 bases of the junction left unmatched. The CDR3 is 14 residues long. CDR3 region: CAIRRQGDNSPLHF. CDR3 DNA: TGTGCCATCAGGAGACAGGGCGATAATTCACCCCTCCACTTT.

The CDR3 sequence is CAIGGSNSNQPQHF. The CDR3 bases are TGTGCCATAGGGGGCAGTAATAGCAATCAGCCCCAGCATTTT. The chain couples TRBV10-3 to TRBJ1-5, with 7 bases matching TRBD1. CDR3 size: 14 residues. The junction had 5 bases not matched to a gene; V was cut back by 9 bases and J by 0 bases. Germline V gene lookup returns CDR1 ENHRY and CDR2 SYGVKD.

This CDR3 reads CASKPTGDTSYEQYF. In nucleotides, the CDR3 is TGTGCCAGCAAACCGACAGGGGACACCTCCTACGAGCAGTACTTC. The chain joins TRBV27 to TRBJ2-7; 8 bases align to TRBD1. The junction had 8 bases not matched to a gene; V was cut back by 7 bases and J by 0 bases. In germline, CDR1 is MNHEY, CDR2 SMNVEV (reference sequence). The CDR3 extends over 15 amino acids.

The V call is TRBV5-1, the J call TRBJ2-5; D unclear. Trimming cost V 6 bases and J 4 bases, with 13 bases left between them. Germline V gene data show CDR1 as SGHRS and CDR2 as YFSETQ. The CDR3 spans 13 residues. The CDR3 reads CASTVDQAETQYF. As DNA, the CDR3 is TGCGCCAGCACCGTCGATCAAGCAGAGACCCAGTACTTC.